These 9 T cell receptor beta chains were sequenced from one sample in a study of blood T cell repertoires in COVID-19 (dated by TCRdb to the early 2020s). The receptor library was made with the immunoSEQ multiplex PCR assay. Here the immuneACCESS table is served through TCRdb, limited to in-frame sequences with V and J called. Missing clones are a known gap in these copies; in checked studies unresolved V genes cover under half, and the rest lacks a known reason. This sample lists 180,000 or so clones; around 90% were detected once. Roughly 0.6% of the sample rests with the top ten. Sequencing used peripheral blood. The receptors come from a man aged 50 to 59 with acute or convalescent COVID-19.

This chain uses TRBV4-2 with TRBJ1-5, with D hard to call. The CDR3 extends over 13 amino acids. Germline loops: CDR1 LGHNA, CDR2 YNFKEQ. V was pared by 0 bases and J by 5 bases, with 5 bases between. The CDR3 spells CASSQDSDQPQHF. CDR3 bases: TGTGCCAGCAGCCAAGATTCGGATCAGCCCCAGCATTTT.

V gene TRBV13 combines with J gene TRBJ2-6; D is perhaps TRBD2 (6 bases). Germline V lookup: CDR1 PRHDT, CDR2 FYEKMQ (reference sequence). The CDR3 loop spans 15 amino acids. V was pared by 5 bases and J by 4 bases, with 12 bases between. The CDR3 DNA reads as TGTGCCAGCAGCCGCCGGGGGACGGGGGCCAACGTCCTGACTTTC. Its translation is CASSRRGTGANVLTF.

The chain combines TRBV6-5 with TRBJ2-7; weak D call: TRBD1 (5 bases). Trimming removed 0 bases from V and 3 bases from J, with 15 bases in between. Per germline, CDR1 MNHEY and CDR2 SVGAGI. The CDR3 is 16 residues long. Here the CDR3 reads CASSYSYRGTYYEQYV. DNA for the CDR3: TGTGCCAGCAGTTACTCGTATAGGGGCACCTACTACGAGCAGTACGTC.

This clone was observed a handful of times. V gene TRBV27 combines with J gene TRBJ2-5; possible D gene TRBD1, 5 bases. Between the trimmed V and J ends, which lost 3 bases and 3 bases, there was a span of 11 bases. This CDR3 has 14 residues. Germline V CDR1 and CDR2: MNHEY, SMNVEV (reference sequence). This CDR3 reads CASSLDNRKETQYF. In DNA, the CDR3 is TGTGCCAGCAGTTTGGACAACCGCAAAGAGACCCAGTACTTC.

V and J are TRBV5-1 and TRBJ1-5, with no clear D. Trimming removed 5 bases at V and 0 bases at J, with 6 bases between. CDR3 length equals 13 residues. Germline V CDR1 and CDR2: SGHRS, YFSETQ. DNA for the CDR3: TGCGCCAGCAGGTCAGGTAGCAATCAGCCCCAGCATTTT. Translating gives CASRSGSNQPQHF.

The rearrangement joins TRBV29-1 to TRBJ2-7; TRBD2 matches at 11 bases. This CDR3 spans 13 amino acids. The trim removed 6 bases at V and 4 bases at J, leaving 5 bases unmatched. Germline V gene data show CDR1 as SQVTM and CDR2 as ANQGSEA. CDR3 amino acids: CSVKLAGEYEQYF. The CDR3 coding sequence is TGCAGCGTGAAACTAGCGGGAGAATACGAGCAGTACTTC.

V is TRBV6-2 or TRBV6-3 and J is TRBJ1-2, with 7 bases fitting TRBD1. CDR3 length equals 16 residues. Germline CDR1 is MNHEY and CDR2 is SVGEGT. V lost 0 bases, J lost 4 bases, and 8 bases stayed unmatched. CDR3 sequence (DNA): TGTGCCAGCAGTTACTCCCCAACAGGGGCTCTCTATGGCTACACCTTC. Its protein is CASSYSPTGALYGYTF.

The chain joins TRBV9 to TRBJ1-5, with D unclear. Germline V gene sequence: CDR1 SGDLS, CDR2 YYNGEE. CDR3 size: 14 residues. V was shortened by 3 bases and J by 2 bases, with 9 bases between the two germline ends. The CDR3 spells CASSADNGNQPQHF. Here the CDR3 DNA reads TGTGCCAGCAGCGCCGACAACGGCAATCAGCCCCAGCATTTT.

CDR3 residues: CASSSSGTGNQPQHF. CDR3 bases: TGTGCCAGCAGTTCCTCCGGGACAGGCAATCAGCCCCAGCATTTT. This chain uses TRBV6-2 or TRBV6-3 with TRBJ1-5, with 7 bases fitting TRBD1. Germline CDR1 reads MNHEY; CDR2 reads SVGEGT. V shed 4 bases, J shed 2 bases, and the junction held 5 bases outside the gene matches. This CDR3 is 15 amino acids long.